Listed below are T cell receptor beta chains from one sample, sequenced in a study of blood T cell repertoires in COVID-19. Assay: immunoSEQ multiplex PCR; the TCRdb copy retains only in-frame clones and omits some. Among under 150,000 clones listed, about 85% were seen once. Material: peripheral blood. These receptors came from a man aged 35-49 years with acute or convalescent COVID-19. Both conserved end residues are part of each CDR3. The D gene is left open where the match is weak. Clone size, where shown, is once, few, many, or a class for clones that have expanded.

CDR3 length,V gene,D gene,clone size,J gene,CDR3 protein,CDR3 DNA
16,TRBV4-2,.,.,TRBJ2-2,CASSQGIQSNTGELFF,TGTGCCAGCAGCCAAGGAATACAGTCGAACACCGGGGAGCTGTTTTTT
14,TRBV7-9,TRBD1,.,TRBJ1-1,CASSSQGSDTEAFF,TGTGCCAGCAGCTCACAGGGGAGCGACACTGAAGCTTTCTTT
15,TRBV9,TRBD1,once,TRBJ1-1,CASSSGGRVSTEAFF,TGTGCCAGCAGCTCAGGGGGCAGGGTGTCTACTGAAGCTTTCTTT
12,TRBV24-1,TRBD1,.,TRBJ2-7,CATSDSDRGEYF,TGTGCCACCAGTGATTCCGACAGGGGGGAGTACTTC
14,TRBV7-2,.,few,TRBJ2-3,CASSLGPAPDTQYF,TGTGCCAGCAGCTTAGGGCCAGCGCCAGATACGCAGTATTTT
14,TRBV13,.,.,TRBJ2-7,CASSLRESSYEQYF,TGTGCCAGCAGCTTACGCGAGAGCTCCTACGAGCAGTACTTC
16,TRBV7-8,TRBD1,.,TRBJ2-2,CASSLNGQGAAGELFF,TGTGCCAGCAGCTTAAACGGACAGGGGGCCGCCGGGGAGCTGTTTTTT
14,TRBV29-1,TRBD2,.,TRBJ2-3,CSVESGGSTDTQYF,TGCAGCGTTGAGAGCGGGGGAAGCACAGATACGCAGTATTTT
14,TRBV10-3,TRBD1,.,TRBJ1-3,CAISTGGFGNTIYF,TGTGCCATCAGCACAGGGGGCTTCGGAAACACCATATATTTT
14,TRBV5-1,.,.,TRBJ1-4,CASSTGHLDEKLFF,TGCGCCAGCAGCACGGGACACTTGGACGAAAAACTGTTTTTT
13,TRBV19,.,.,TRBJ1-3,CASSPLSGNTIYF,TGTGCCAGTAGTCCCTTGTCTGGAAACACCATATATTTT
16,TRBV10-3,TRBD1,.,TRBJ1-5,CAISEDREGLNQPQHF,TGTGCCATCAGTGAGGACAGGGAAGGACTCAATCAGCCCCAGCATTTT
16,TRBV7-2,.,.,TRBJ1-4,CASSLAIRGGNEKLFF,TGTGCCAGCAGCTTAGCTATCAGGGGTGGTAATGAAAAACTGTTTTTT
17,TRBV3-1/TRBV3-2,.,.,TRBJ2-5,CASSQEGRRNSQETQYF,TGTGCCAGCAGCCAAGAGGGCAGACGGAATTCACAAGAGACCCAGTACTTC
18,TRBV4-3,.,.,TRBJ1-4,CASSQEPFGGTANEKLFF,TGCGCCAGCAGCCAAGAGCCGTTCGGAGGGACTGCTAATGAAAAACTGTTTTTT
14,TRBV18,TRBD1,.,TRBJ2-7,CASSPGQASREQYF,TGTGCCAGCTCCCCGGGACAGGCATCTCGGGAGCAGTACTTC
17,TRBV5-1,.,.,TRBJ1-5,CASSLAAVAGGNQPQHF,TGCGCCAGCAGCTTGGCAGCTGTGGCGGGGGGCAATCAGCCCCAGCATTTT
18,TRBV9,TRBD2,.,TRBJ2-2,CASSVGTSGGAPTGELFF,TGTGCCAGCAGCGTCGGGACTAGCGGGGGGGCCCCCACCGGGGAGCTGTTTTTT
15,TRBV7-3,TRBD2,.,TRBJ2-3,CASSSLGLFTDTQYF,TGTGCCAGCAGTTCCCTGGGACTATTCACAGATACGCAGTATTTT
14,TRBV7-2,.,.,TRBJ2-3,CASSLGLVPDTQYF,TGTGCCAGCAGCTTAGGGCTAGTGCCCGATACGCAGTATTTT
16,TRBV18,.,.,TRBJ1-3,CASSPPGRYSGNTIYF,TGTGCCAGCTCACCACCGGGGAGGTACTCTGGAAACACCATATATTTT
14,TRBV4-1,.,.,TRBJ1-2,CASSQDQGRDGYTF,TGCGCCAGCAGCCAAGATCAGGGTAGGGATGGCTACACCTTC
14,TRBV2,TRBD2,.,TRBJ2-3,CASRLLASTDTQYF,TGTGCCAGCAGACTACTAGCGAGCACAGATACGCAGTATTTT
15,TRBV4-3,.,medium-sized,TRBJ1-5,CASSQDRGYNQPQHF,TGCGCCAGCAGCCAAGATAGAGGGTACAATCAGCCCCAGCATTTT
15,TRBV6-1,TRBD1,.,TRBJ2-1,CASSEGDSPYNEQFF,TGTGCCAGCAGTGAAGGGGACAGCCCCTACAATGAGCAGTTCTTC
17,TRBV18,.,.,TRBJ2-3,CASSPPDRVRSTDTQYF,TGTGCCAGCTCACCACCTGACAGAGTTCGCAGCACAGATACGCAGTATTTT
16,TRBV18,TRBD2,few,TRBJ2-3,CASSPVKSGVGDTQYF,TGTGCCAGCTCACCAGTAAAAAGCGGGGTAGGAGATACGCAGTATTTT
12,TRBV30,.,once,TRBJ2-3,CAWSLTGDTQYF,TGTGCCTGGAGCTTGACGGGGGATACGCAGTATTTT
16,TRBV2,TRBD1,.,TRBJ2-1,CASRGDRGQVTDEQFF,TGTGCCAGCAGGGGGGATAGGGGACAGGTAACGGATGAGCAGTTCTTC
14,TRBV5-4,TRBD2,.,TRBJ2-3,CASSQGLEVDTQYF,TGTGCCAGCAGCCAGGGACTAGAGGTAGATACGCAGTATTTT
15,TRBV7-9,.,.,TRBJ2-4,CASSLNTGDKNIQYF,TGTGCCAGCAGCTTAAACACCGGGGACAAAAACATTCAGTACTTC
14,TRBV30,.,.,TRBJ1-2,CAWSTPQGNYGYTF,TGTGCCTGGAGTACTCCCCAGGGAAACTATGGCTACACCTTC
17,TRBV7-9,TRBD1,.,TRBJ1-2,CASSHPGTGIPLYGYTF,TGTGCCAGCAGTCATCCCGGGACAGGGATACCCCTCTATGGCTACACCTTC
21,TRBV6-2/TRBV6-3,TRBD2,.,TRBJ2-1,CASSYPTGNLAGGPVINEQFF,TGTGCCAGCAGTTACCCGACAGGGAATCTAGCGGGGGGGCCTGTTATCAATGAGCAGTTCTTC
12,TRBV7-9,.,once,TRBJ1-2,CASSPHTYGYTF,TGTGCCAGCAGCCCTCATACATATGGCTACACCTTC
18,TRBV28,.,few,TRBJ1-5,CASMGRQGLTYSNQPQHF,TGTGCCAGCATGGGCCGGCAGGGGCTAACGTATAGCAATCAGCCCCAGCATTTT
14,TRBV7-2,.,.,TRBJ1-2,CASSEYREIYGYTF,TGTGCCAGCAGCGAATACAGGGAGATTTACGGCTACACCTTC
16,TRBV4-3,.,.,TRBJ1-6,CASSQTVSSYNSPLHF,TGCGCCAGCAGCCAAACAGTTTCCTCCTATAATTCACCCCTCCACTTT
13,TRBV29-1,TRBD1,.,TRBJ1-2,CSVDGQGDYGYTF,TGCAGCGTTGATGGACAGGGCGACTATGGCTACACCTTC
14,TRBV7-8,.,.,TRBJ1-5,CASSLAGGNQPQHF,TGTGCCAGCAGCTTAGCCGGCGGGAATCAGCCCCAGCATTTT